This T cell receptor beta chain appears in the sequencing data of a study of human thymus T cells. Study results and limitations: Thymic repertoires of unrelated individuals were reported in related research to overlap highly. V and J gene usage appeared biased in thymic and blood repertoires.

The junction had 2 bases not matched to a gene; V was cut back by 9 bases and J by 4 bases. The germline V gene has CDR1 WSHSY and CDR2 SAAADI. The CDR3 totals 11 residues. Regarding this clone: As yet, its antigen is unknown.

Assay: immunoSEQ multiplex PCR; the TCRdb copy retains only in-frame clones and omits some. The sample yields roughly 120,000 clones, about 94% seen once. In corrective heart surgery, resections were taken, and these provided the thymus tissue. Corrective surgery for congenital heart defects was being performed on the healthy Finnish infants who served as donors. V gene TRBV10-2 combines with J gene TRBJ1-2, with 7 bases identical to TRBD1. The TCR was taken from a boy less than two years old with a congenital heart defect but otherwise immunologically healthy. The sample comprised thymus tissue. CDR3 region: CASTGAYGYTF. CDR3 in DNA: TGCGCCAGTACAGGGGCCTATGGCTACACCTTC.